The rows below give T cell receptor beta chains drawn from one sample of a study of cytomegalovirus exposure and HLA in healthy donors. The method was immunoSEQ multiplex PCR; TCRdb's version includes in-frame clones alone and lacks a portion of them. This table holds more than 85,000 clones, around 76% found once. The sequenced sample was PBMCs. The receptor source for this set is a woman aged 45-60 years in good health and CMV-seropositive. Each CDR3 is given with its conserved first and last residue. The D gene is left open where the match is weak. Expanded clones are given a class, and other clones once, few, many or no size at all.

clone_size: .
j_call: TRBJ2-3
d_call: .
cdr3_length: 16
v_call: TRBV30
cdr3_aa: CAWAPDGVAGPDTQYF
cdr3_nt: TGTGCCTGGGCTCCCGACGGGGTAGCCGGCCCAGATACGCAGTATTTT

clone_size: .
j_call: TRBJ2-1
d_call: .
cdr3_length: 13
v_call: TRBV5-4
cdr3_aa: CASSLVGGGEQFF
cdr3_nt: TGTGCCAGCAGCTTGGTTGGAGGCGGTGAGCAGTTCTTC

clone_size: .
j_call: TRBJ2-7
d_call: TRBD1
cdr3_length: 14
v_call: TRBV25-1
cdr3_aa: CASSAGQSSYEQYF
cdr3_nt: TGTGCCAGCAGTGCGGGACAGTCCTCCTACGAGCAGTACTTC

clone_size: .
j_call: TRBJ2-3
d_call: .
cdr3_length: 15
v_call: TRBV4-1
cdr3_aa: CASSQKAGGTDTQYF
cdr3_nt: TGCGCCAGCAGCCAAAAGGCAGGGGGCACAGATACGCAGTATTTT

clone_size: .
j_call: TRBJ2-5
d_call: TRBD2
cdr3_length: 16
v_call: TRBV9
cdr3_aa: CASSHASGGYGETQYF
cdr3_nt: TGTGCCAGCAGCCATGCCAGCGGGGGCTACGGAGAGACCCAGTACTTC

clone_size: few
j_call: TRBJ1-1
d_call: .
cdr3_length: 14
v_call: TRBV7-9
cdr3_aa: CASSLSTGYTEAFF
cdr3_nt: TGTGCCAGCAGCTTGTCTACAGGTTACACTGAAGCTTTCTTT

clone_size: .
j_call: TRBJ1-1
d_call: TRBD1
cdr3_length: 14
v_call: TRBV5-1
cdr3_aa: CASSSDRGQLGAFF
cdr3_nt: TGCGCCAGCAGCTCGGACAGGGGACAACTAGGAGCTTTCTTT

clone_size: .
j_call: TRBJ1-1
d_call: TRBD1
cdr3_length: 21
v_call: TRBV5-1
cdr3_aa: CASSLARTGGRRTQGDTEAFF
cdr3_nt: TGCGCCAGCAGCTTGGCCCGGACAGGGGGCAGGAGGACCCAAGGGGACACTGAAGCTTTCTTT

clone_size: .
j_call: TRBJ2-7
d_call: .
cdr3_length: 14
v_call: TRBV29-1
cdr3_aa: CSVGGGHLPYEQYF
cdr3_nt: TGCAGCGTTGGGGGTGGACACCTCCCCTACGAGCAGTACTTC

clone_size: once
j_call: TRBJ2-7
d_call: .
cdr3_length: 14
v_call: TRBV2
cdr3_aa: CASSPKGLWDEQYF
cdr3_nt: TGTGCCAGCAGTCCCAAGGGGCTATGGGACGAGCAGTACTTC

clone_size: .
j_call: TRBJ1-1
d_call: .
cdr3_length: 13
v_call: TRBV7-9
cdr3_aa: CASSLRDNTEAFF
cdr3_nt: TGTGCCAGCAGCTTGCGGGACAACACTGAAGCTTTCTTT

clone_size: once
j_call: TRBJ2-7
d_call: .
cdr3_length: 14
v_call: TRBV6-1
cdr3_aa: CASSEGRNSYEQYF
cdr3_nt: TGTGCCAGCAGTGAAGGCAGAAACTCCTACGAGCAGTACTTC

clone_size: once
j_call: TRBJ2-2
d_call: .
cdr3_length: 14
v_call: TRBV7-3
cdr3_aa: CASSSTPNTGELFF
cdr3_nt: TGTGCCAGCAGCTCAACCCCAAACACCGGGGAGCTGTTTTTT

clone_size: .
j_call: TRBJ2-7
d_call: .
cdr3_length: 14
v_call: TRBV7-3
cdr3_aa: CASSLTHGSYEQYF
cdr3_nt: TGTGCCAGCAGCTTAACTCACGGTTCCTACGAGCAGTACTTC

clone_size: few
j_call: TRBJ1-2
d_call: .
cdr3_length: 16
v_call: TRBV7-8
cdr3_aa: CASSPARTGSRWGYTF
cdr3_nt: TGTGCCAGCAGCCCAGCTAGGACGGGGTCTAGGTGGGGCTACACCTTC

clone_size: .
j_call: TRBJ2-7
d_call: .
cdr3_length: 14
v_call: TRBV13
cdr3_aa: CASSSGQRSYEQYF
cdr3_nt: TGTGCCAGCAGCTCCGGACAGAGGTCTTACGAGCAGTACTTC

clone_size: .
j_call: TRBJ2-7
d_call: .
cdr3_length: 11
v_call: TRBV6-6
cdr3_aa: CASSKQYEQYF
cdr3_nt: TGTGCCAGCAGCAAGCAATACGAGCAGTACTTC

clone_size: .
j_call: TRBJ2-7
d_call: .
cdr3_length: 13
v_call: TRBV11-2
cdr3_aa: CASSSLRDWEQYF
cdr3_nt: TGTGCCAGCAGCTCCCTAAGGGACTGGGAGCAGTACTTC

clone_size: few
j_call: TRBJ2-2
d_call: .
cdr3_length: 15
v_call: TRBV7-9
cdr3_aa: CASSLTASGAGELFF
cdr3_nt: TGTGCCAGCAGCTTAACGGCCTCGGGGGCCGGGGAGCTGTTTTTT

clone_size: .
j_call: TRBJ2-5
d_call: .
cdr3_length: 16
v_call: TRBV10-1
cdr3_aa: CASSERRTGSRETQYF
cdr3_nt: TGCGCCAGCAGTGAGAGGCGAACAGGGAGCCGAGAGACCCAGTACTTC

clone_size: .
j_call: TRBJ1-2
d_call: .
cdr3_length: 14
v_call: TRBV30
cdr3_aa: CAWSRDGLNYGYTF
cdr3_nt: TGTGCCTGGAGCAGGGATGGTCTTAACTATGGCTACACCTTC

clone_size: .
j_call: TRBJ2-1
d_call: .
cdr3_length: 14
v_call: TRBV2
cdr3_aa: CASKQGSSYNEQFF
cdr3_nt: TGTGCCAGCAAGCAGGGGAGCTCCTACAATGAGCAGTTCTTC

clone_size: .
j_call: TRBJ2-3
d_call: TRBD2
cdr3_length: 14
v_call: TRBV19
cdr3_aa: CASSMRLAADTQYF
cdr3_nt: TGTGCCAGTAGTATGAGACTAGCCGCAGATACGCAGTATTTT

clone_size: .
j_call: TRBJ2-2
d_call: TRBD2
cdr3_length: 18
v_call: TRBV18
cdr3_aa: CASSPDLGLAVDTGELFF
cdr3_nt: TGTGCCAGCTCACCGGACCTCGGCCTAGCGGTCGACACCGGGGAGCTGTTTTTT

clone_size: .
j_call: TRBJ1-3
d_call: .
cdr3_length: 15
v_call: TRBV5-5
cdr3_aa: CASSLTGHGGNTIYF
cdr3_nt: TGTGCCAGCAGCTTGACAGGGCATGGTGGAAACACCATATATTTT

clone_size: .
j_call: TRBJ1-6
d_call: .
cdr3_length: 15
v_call: TRBV30
cdr3_aa: CAWSVSGTRHSPLHF
cdr3_nt: TGTGCCTGGAGTGTATCGGGGACAAGACATTCACCCCTCCACTTT

clone_size: few
j_call: TRBJ1-2
d_call: TRBD1
cdr3_length: 14
v_call: TRBV4-2
cdr3_aa: CASSPGQGSYGYTF
cdr3_nt: TGTGCCAGCAGCCCGGGACAGGGGAGCTATGGCTACACCTTC

clone_size: .
j_call: TRBJ1-3
d_call: TRBD1
cdr3_length: 15
v_call: TRBV5-1
cdr3_aa: CASSPQGQAGNTIYF
cdr3_nt: TGCGCCAGCAGCCCGCAGGGACAGGCTGGAAACACCATATATTTT

clone_size: .
j_call: TRBJ2-3
d_call: .
cdr3_length: 16
v_call: TRBV9
cdr3_aa: CASSVGGASAPDTQYF
cdr3_nt: TGTGCCAGCAGCGTAGGCGGGGCGTCGGCTCCAGATACGCAGTATTTT

clone_size: .
j_call: TRBJ2-7
d_call: .
cdr3_length: 11
v_call: TRBV30
cdr3_aa: CAWSGGNEQYF
cdr3_nt: TGTGCCTGGAGCGGGGGAAACGAGCAGTACTTC

clone_size: few
j_call: TRBJ2-7
d_call: .
cdr3_length: 13
v_call: TRBV11-1
cdr3_aa: CASSLAGVYEQYF
cdr3_nt: TGTGCCAGCAGCTTAGCCGGAGTTTACGAGCAGTACTTC

clone_size: .
j_call: TRBJ2-1
d_call: .
cdr3_length: 12
v_call: TRBV29-1
cdr3_aa: CSVDVGVNEQFF
cdr3_nt: TGCAGCGTTGACGTCGGGGTGAATGAGCAGTTCTTC

clone_size: .
j_call: TRBJ1-2
d_call: TRBD1
cdr3_length: 15
v_call: TRBV30
cdr3_aa: CAWSVGGGTGHGYTF
cdr3_nt: TGTGCCTGGAGTGTGGGCGGCGGGACAGGTCATGGCTACACCTTC

clone_size: .
j_call: TRBJ1-6
d_call: TRBD1
cdr3_length: 17
v_call: TRBV9
cdr3_aa: CASSVEVGGRYNSPLHF
cdr3_nt: TGTGCCAGCAGCGTAGAGGTAGGGGGCAGATATAATTCACCCCTCCACTTT

clone_size: .
j_call: TRBJ1-2
d_call: .
cdr3_length: 15
v_call: TRBV6-5
cdr3_aa: CASSCSFQGNYGYTF
cdr3_nt: TGTGCCAGCAGTTGCTCCTTTCAGGGTAACTATGGCTACACCTTC

clone_size: .
j_call: TRBJ2-7
d_call: .
cdr3_length: 13
v_call: TRBV7-9
cdr3_aa: CASIYGSAAEQYF
cdr3_nt: TGTGCCAGCATCTACGGCAGCGCCGCCGAGCAGTACTTC

clone_size: .
j_call: TRBJ2-5
d_call: TRBD1
cdr3_length: 17
v_call: TRBV2
cdr3_aa: CASRFRRDRVGKETQYF
cdr3_nt: TGTGCCAGCAGATTTCGCCGGGACAGGGTAGGAAAAGAGACCCAGTACTTC

clone_size: .
j_call: TRBJ2-1
d_call: .
cdr3_length: 17
v_call: TRBV19
cdr3_aa: CASSKNGAGYSYNEQFF
cdr3_nt: TGTGCCAGTAGTAAAAACGGGGCGGGATACTCCTACAATGAGCAGTTCTTC

clone_size: .
j_call: TRBJ1-5
d_call: .
cdr3_length: 15
v_call: TRBV7-8
cdr3_aa: CASSLAGGGYQPQHF
cdr3_nt: TGTGCCAGCAGCTTAGCCGGGGGAGGGTATCAGCCCCAGCATTTT

clone_size: .
j_call: TRBJ2-7
d_call: TRBD1
cdr3_length: 15
v_call: TRBV7-6
cdr3_aa: CASSLGGTGGGGQYF
cdr3_nt: TGTGCCAGCAGCTTAGGGGGGACAGGGGGGGGTGGGCAGTACTTC

clone_size: .
j_call: TRBJ2-1
d_call: TRBD2
cdr3_length: 11
v_call: TRBV7-9
cdr3_aa: CASSPGLAAFF
cdr3_nt: TGTGCCAGCAGCCCTGGACTAGCGGCGTTCTTC